This T cell receptor (beta chain) comes out of a study of breast tumors, draining lymph nodes, adjacent tissues. Germline CDR1 is MNHEY and CDR2 is SVGAGI. This CDR3 has 14 amino acids. The ends were cut back, 6 bases at V and 5 bases at J, with 16 bases in the middle. Study conclusions and caveats: Tumor T cell lymph node origin was a supported hypothesis, not proven. Tumors had less TCR diversity than lymph nodes, more than nontumor tissue. Luminal-like breast cancer showed significantly greater tumor-nontumor repertoire similarity than basal-like breast cancer did. The data were judged consistent with most tumor T cells coming from lymph node and expanding in tumor.

This clonotype has ten or more counts. As yet, its antigen is unknown. TCRdb redid the calling of the multiplex PCR reads with MiXCR, one entry per CDR3 protein. This sample has 140,000 or so distinct CDR3 sequences, with around a third found just once. Axillary draining lymph nodes of breast cancer patients supplied the node samples. This TCR derives from a female donor with breast cancer. Some clones in this sample may be carry-over from other donors' samples. The rearrangement links TRBV6-5 to TRBJ2-5; D is undetermined. The sequencing sample was made of axillary lymph node tissue. In DNA form, the CDR3 reads TGTGCCAGCAGATTGACCTTTGGTGCGGAGACCCAGTACTTC. As protein: CASRLTFGAETQYF.